This T cell receptor beta chain was recorded in a study of blood T cell repertoires in COVID-19. Study-wide background: COVID-19 samples from acute and convalescent phases originated in the United States, Italy and Spain. Nucleic acid was either cDNA or gDNA, and it came from T cells, B-cell-depleted T cells, or PBMCs.

The length of the CDR3 is 15 residues. In the original analysis: Estimated nucleated cell counts came from reference gene primer amplification. The data were produced by immunoSEQ multiplex PCR, yet TCRdb's version contains in-frame clones alone and is incomplete. D and trimming come from the DNA, and the V and J calls and clone size come from that table. The data contain under 350,000 clones, 75% to 90% of them singletons. The receptor comes from an older woman with acute or convalescent COVID-19. The gene calls are TRBV21-1 and TRBJ2-5; the DNA was not compared with TRBD2, the D call given in the table. TRBV21-1 is a pseudogene segment. The sample was peripheral blood. The CDR3 coding sequence is TGTGCCAGCAGCAGGCGGCCGAAGTACCAAGAGACCCAGTACTTC. It specifies CASSRRPKYQETQYF.